These 32 T cell receptor beta chains share one sample of origin, sequenced in a study of blood T cell repertoires in COVID-19. Only in-frame clones appear in the TCRdb table, and some are missing; sequencing was by immunoSEQ multiplex PCR. The sample yields 84,000 or so clones, 88% seen once. Sample: peripheral blood. Receptors were obtained from a man aged 70-80 years with acute or convalescent COVID-19.

This clone has only one observation. This chain links TRBV7-2 with TRBJ1-1, with 8 bases lining up with TRBD1. The CDR3 contains 14 residues. Per the germline V gene, CDR1 is SGHTA and CDR2 is FQGNSA. Trimming cost V 6 bases and J 1 base; bases outside gene matches: 4. Written as DNA, the CDR3 is TGTGCCAGCAGTGACAGGGGCTGGAACACTGAAGCTTTCTTT. As protein: CASSDRGWNTEAFF. The entire variable domain, with the rest obtained from reference TRBV7-2 and TRBJ1-1, is as follows: GAGVSQSPSNKVTEKGKDVELRCDPISGHTALYWYRQSLGQGLEFLIYFQGNSAPDKSGLPSDRFSAERTGGSVSTLTIQRTQQEDSAVYLCASSDRGWNTEAFFGQGTRLTVV.

This chain connects TRBV19 to TRBJ2-2, with 8 bases identical to TRBD2. The V gene end was trimmed by 7 bases and the J gene end by 4 bases; junction bases not matched to a gene: 8. This CDR3 has 15 residues. Germline CDR1 reads LNHDA; CDR2 reads SQIVND (reference sequence). The CDR3 DNA sequence: TGTGCCAGTACTAGCCCCCGGGAGGGCACCGGGGAGCTGTTTTTT. Its protein is CASTSPREGTGELFF.

This clone appeared once. The chain combines TRBV19 with TRBJ1-1; 11 bases are shared with TRBD1. The CDR3 extends over 15 amino acids. V was pared by 4 bases and J by 6 bases, with 7 bases of the junction left unmatched. The germline V gene encodes CDR1 LNHDA and CDR2 SQIVND (reference sequence). CDR3 bases: TGTGCCAGTAGTAGGACAGGGGGCTATATGGCTGAAGCTTTCTTT. This sequence encodes CASSRTGGYMAEAFF.

The CDR3 region has the DNA TGTGCCACCAGCAGAGATCTACAGGGGCCCTTCCCCCAGCATTTT. Translating it yields CATSRDLQGPFPQHF. This chain connects TRBV15 to TRBJ1-5; TRBD1 aligns across 7 bases. CDR3 length: 15 residues. Losses at the gene ends were 0 bases for V and 10 bases for J; bases not matched to a gene: 9. The germline V gene encodes CDR1 LNHNV and CDR2 YYDKDF (reference sequence). Full variable domain (outside the CDR3, taken from reference TRBV15 and TRBJ1-5): DAMVIQNPRYQVTQFGKPVTLSCSQTLNHNVMYWYQQKSSQAPKLLFHYYDKDFNNEADTPDNFQSRRPNTSFCFLDIRSPGLGDTAMYLCATSRDLQGPFPQHFGDGTRLSIL.

The genes are TRBV5-1 and TRBJ1-2; 8 positions match TRBD1. The CDR3 runs to 17 residues. The junction had 12 bases not matched to a gene; V was cut back by 4 bases and J by 1 base. Germline CDR1 reads SGHRS; CDR2 reads YFSETQ. The CDR3 region has the DNA TGCGCCAGCAGCGGGGGACAGGTCACAATGATTAACTATGGCTACACCTTC. Residues: CASSGGQVTMINYGYTF. The variable domain in full, with the rest retrieved from reference TRBV5-1 and TRBJ1-2, is KAGVTQTPRYLIKTRGQQVTLSCSPISGHRSVSWYQQTPGQGLQFLFEYFSETQRNKGNFPGRFSGRQFSNSRSEMNVSTLELGDSALYLCASSGGQVTMINYGYTFGSGTRLTVV.

The chain uses TRBV5-1 and TRBJ2-7, with TRBD1 matching over 7 bases. The CDR3 has 15 residues. V trimming: 4 bases; J trimming: 2 bases; junction bases outside the gene matches: 9. From germline, CDR1 is SGHRS and CDR2 YFSETQ. This CDR3 is CASSPPRDSPYEQYF. CDR3 sequence (DNA): TGCGCCAGCAGCCCCCCCCGGGACAGTCCCTACGAGCAGTACTTC.

This clone was seen just once. The rearrangement links TRBV9 to TRBJ1-3; TRBD1 matches 7 bases. The length of the CDR3 is 15 residues. V shed 3 bases, J shed 2 bases, and the junction held 5 bases outside the gene matches. Germline V gene sequence: CDR1 SGDLS, CDR2 YYNGEE. The CDR3 DNA sequence: TGTGCCAGCAGCGCCTCCACAGGGGCTGGAAACACCATATATTTT. This codes for CASSASTGAGNTIYF.

V usage is TRBV6-2 or TRBV6-3 and J usage is TRBJ2-5, with 8 bases lining up with TRBD2. The CDR3 extends over 13 amino acids. V shed 6 bases and J 6 bases; nucleotides not matched to a gene: 6. CDR1 and CDR2 (germline): MNHEY, SVGEGT. This CDR3 reads CASSPGGSKTQYF. CDR3 sequence (DNA): TGTGCCAGCAGCCCGGGGGGGAGCAAGACCCAGTACTTC.

The genes are TRBV7-2 and TRBJ1-1; 8 positions match TRBD1. V lost 5 bases and J lost 4; bases outside the gene matches: 12. CDR3 length equals 16 residues. Per the germline V gene, CDR1 is SGHTA and CDR2 is FQGNSA. The CDR3 DNA follows: TGTGCCAGCAGCCAGCCAGGGGGCATGTGGAGCACTGAAGCTTTCTTT. Its protein product is CASSQPGGMWSTEAFF.

The CDR3 loop reads CASSKRSGGLDTQYF. The CDR3 region has the DNA TGTGCCAGTTCAAAGCGGTCGGGTGGACTGGATACGCAGTATTTT. The chain links TRBV19 to TRBJ2-3, with D possibly TRBD2 on 5 matching bases. Per the germline V gene, CDR1 is LNHDA and CDR2 is SQIVND (reference sequence). The ends were cut back, 8 bases at V and 6 bases at J, with 21 bases in the middle. CDR3 length: 15 amino acids.

This chain joins TRBV7-2 and TRBJ2-7, with 9 bases fitting TRBD1. Germline V gene data show CDR1 as SGHTA and CDR2 as FQGNSA. Unmatched junction bases numbered 9, after V lost 2 bases and J lost 4 bases. This CDR3 is 16 amino acids long. This CDR3 is CASSLLIPGQGYEQYF. As DNA, the CDR3 is TGTGCCAGCAGCTTATTAATTCCAGGACAGGGGTACGAGCAGTACTTC. The full variable domain, its missing parts supplied by reference TRBV7-2 and TRBJ2-7, is GAGVSQSPSNKVTEKGKDVELRCDPISGHTALYWYRQSLGQGLEFLIYFQGNSAPDKSGLPSDRFSAERTGGSVSTLTIQRTQQEDSAVYLCASSLLIPGQGYEQYFGPGTRLTVT.

The chain is built from TRBV4-1 and TRBJ1-1, with D possibly TRBD1 on 5 matching bases. Germline V gives CDR1 MGHRA, CDR2 YSYEKL. The CDR3 totals 12 residues. Trimming took off 5 bases at V and 2 bases at J, with 6 bases between the two ends. In DNA form, the CDR3 reads TGCGCCAGCAGCAGGACAAACACTGAAGCTTTCTTT. Translating gives CASSRTNTEAFF.

The rearrangement uses TRBV19 and TRBJ2-3, with TRBD2 identical over 7 bases. V shed 7 bases, J shed 4 bases, and the junction held 14 bases outside the gene matches. Germline assignment: CDR1 LNHDA and CDR2 SQIVND (reference sequence). This CDR3 has 16 amino acids. DNA for the CDR3: TGTGCCAGTACCCTCGCCGGACTAGGTATGGCAGATACGCAGTATTTT. Protein: CASTLAGLGMADTQYF. Full variable domain (missing parts from reference TRBV19 and TRBJ2-3): DGGITQSPKYLFRKEGQNVTLSCEQNLNHDAMYWYRQDPGQGLRLIYYSQIVNDFQKGDIAEGYSVSREKKESFPLTVTSAQKNPTAFYLCASTLAGLGMADTQYFGPGTRLTVL.

The CDR3 DNA is TGCAGCGTTGCACCCAGGACAGGGACCTACGAGCAGTACTTC. It specifies CSVAPRTGTYEQYF. V usage is TRBV29-1 and J usage is TRBJ2-7; TRBD1 matches at 8 bases. The CDR3 runs to 14 residues. V lost 4 bases and J lost 2; bases outside the gene matches: 7. Germline V gene lookup returns CDR1 SQVTM and CDR2 ANQGSEA.

V and J are TRBV18 and TRBJ1-5; 8 positions match TRBD1. The CDR3 has 14 residues. With 6 bases clipped from V and 9 bases from J, the junction kept 10 bases outside the gene matches. Germline CDR1 reads KGHSH; CDR2 reads LQKENI. CDR3 loop: CASSEGQVGWPQHF. In DNA, the CDR3 is TGTGCCAGCTCGGAGGGACAGGTCGGATGGCCCCAGCATTTT.

This sequence joins TRBV7-2 and TRBJ2-7; 8 positions match TRBD2. This CDR3 spans 19 amino acids. CDR1 and CDR2 (germline): SGHTA, FQGNSA. V shed 1 base, J shed 0 bases, and the junction held 14 bases outside the gene matches. This chain's CDR3 is CASSLVGGSGNPSSYEQYF. Written as DNA, the CDR3 is TGTGCCAGCAGCTTAGTGGGGGGTAGCGGGAACCCGAGCTCCTACGAGCAGTACTTC. Supplemented by reference TRBV7-2 and TRBJ2-7, the full variable domain reads GAGVSQSPSNKVTEKGKDVELRCDPISGHTALYWYRQSLGQGLEFLIYFQGNSAPDKSGLPSDRFSAERTGGSVSTLTIQRTQQEDSAVYLCASSLVGGSGNPSSYEQYFGPGTRLTVT.

The chain links TRBV5-1 to TRBJ1-6; a weak D match, TRBD1 (5 bases). The ends were cut back, 4 bases at V and 10 bases at J, with 15 bases in the middle. Germline CDR1 is SGHRS and CDR2 is YFSETQ. The CDR3 is made up of 14 amino acids. In DNA form, the CDR3 reads TGCGCCAGCAGCCAGACAAGGAGGGACTCACCCCTCCACTTT. Translation gives CASSQTRRDSPLHF. Full variable domain (missing parts from reference TRBV5-1 and TRBJ1-6): KAGVTQTPRYLIKTRGQQVTLSCSPISGHRSVSWYQQTPGQGLQFLFEYFSETQRNKGNFPGRFSGRQFSNSRSEMNVSTLELGDSALYLCASSQTRRDSPLHFGNGTRLTVT.

The sample holds one count of this clone. The rearrangement uses TRBV13 and TRBJ1-3, with D possibly TRBD1 on 6 matching bases. Looked up from germline, CDR1 is PRHDT and CDR2 is FYEKMQ (reference sequence). Trimming took off 4 bases at V and 0 bases at J, with 13 bases between the two ends. This CDR3 has 16 residues. The CDR3 bases are TGTGCCAGCAGCTCGATAACAGGGTTCTCTGGAAACACCATATATTTT. Its protein is CASSSITGFSGNTIYF.

J is TRBJ2-7 and V is TRBV19; 10 positions agree with TRBD1. Trimming cost V 7 bases and J 2 bases; bases outside gene matches: 8. The germline V gene has CDR1 LNHDA and CDR2 SQIVND (reference sequence). The CDR3 has 15 residues. Here the CDR3 reads CASTPDRGRPYEQYF. Written as DNA, the CDR3 is TGTGCCAGTACCCCTGACAGGGGGCGCCCCTACGAGCAGTACTTC.

J is TRBJ2-7 and V is TRBV6-5; D perhaps matches TRBD1 (6 bases). The germline V and J ends were trimmed by 7 bases and 7 bases, with 20 bases remaining between them. This CDR3 has 14 residues. From germline, CDR1 is MNHEY and CDR2 SVGAGI. The chain's CDR3 is CASTSPGTLSEQYF. The CDR3 DNA is TGTGCCAGCACCTCACCCGGGACACTCTCTGAGCAGTACTTC.

The V call is TRBV7-3, the J call TRBJ1-6; 7 bases are shared with TRBD1. The CDR3 totals 14 residues. V lost 2 bases, J lost 10 bases, and 5 bases stayed unmatched. The germline gives CDR1 SGHTA, CDR2 FQGTGA. The CDR3 is CASSLEGRGSPLHF. In DNA, the CDR3 is TGTGCCAGCAGCTTAGAGGGCAGGGGGTCACCCCTCCACTTT.

The chain links TRBV7-8 to TRBJ2-3; D is perhaps TRBD2 (6 bases). Trimming took off 0 bases at V and 6 bases at J, with 13 bases between the two ends. Germline V lookup: CDR1 SGHVS, CDR2 FQNEAQ. The CDR3 has 15 residues. CDR3 DNA: TGTGCCAGCAGCTTAGCGCTGGGGGGAGGCGATACGCAGTATTTT. This sequence encodes CASSLALGGGDTQYF.

The chain recombines TRBV5-1 with TRBJ2-1; TRBD2 agrees at 12 bases. CDR1 is SGHRS and CDR2 is YFSETQ in the germline V gene. CDR3 size: 15 residues. After removal of 4 bases from V and 7 bases from J, the junction contained 6 bases not matched to a gene. The CDR3 coding sequence is TGCGCCAGCAGCGGCCTAGCGGGAGGGACGAATGAGCAGTTCTTC. It specifies CASSGLAGGTNEQFF.

The chain carries TRBV4-1 and TRBJ2-3; 9 bases are shared with TRBD2. This CDR3 region has 16 residues. With V trimmed by 0 bases and J by 1 base, 2 bases remained unmatched. Germline assignment: CDR1 MGHRA and CDR2 YSYEKL. The CDR3 DNA reads as TGCGCCAGCAGCCAAGAGACTAGCGGACGCACAGATACGCAGTATTTT. It yields the protein CASSQETSGRTDTQYF.

The J gene is TRBJ2-7, the V gene TRBV10-3; D might be TRBD1 (5 bases). This CDR3 has 12 residues. V lost 4 bases and J lost 4, with 8 bases in between. Looked up from germline, CDR1 is ENHRY and CDR2 is SYGVKD. The CDR3 DNA follows: TGTGCCATCAGTGGGGGCCTGTACGAGCAGTACTTC. Encoded protein: CAISGGLYEQYF.

This chain joins TRBV6-5 and TRBJ1-1, with 8 bases that match TRBD1. The CDR3 is 14 amino acids. Germline CDR1 and CDR2: MNHEY and SVGAGI. V shed 2 bases, J shed 3 bases, and the junction held 2 bases outside the gene matches. The CDR3 bases are TGTGCCAGCAGTTACCAGACAGGGGACACTGAAGCTTTCTTT. Protein sequence: CASSYQTGDTEAFF.

This clone was seen more than once but under ten times. The rearrangement links TRBV5-6 to TRBJ1-3; a weak D match, TRBD1 (5 bases). Trimming shortened V by 5 bases and J by 4 bases, and 10 bases separated the two germline ends. CDR1 and CDR2 from the germline V gene are SGHDT and YYEEEE. The CDR3 runs to 13 residues. The CDR3: CASSKGSGNTIYF. The CDR3 DNA reads TGTGCCAGCAGTAAGGGGTCAGGAAACACCATATATTTT.

The J gene is TRBJ1-1, the V gene TRBV19, with unresolved D. Trimming shortened V by 4 bases and J by 0 bases, and 15 bases separated the two germline ends. CDR1 is LNHDA, CDR2 SQIVND, per germline (reference sequence). The CDR3 consists of 16 residues. CDR3 nucleotide sequence: TGTGCCAGTAGTACCACGCGAGGAGTGGTGAACACTGAAGCTTTCTTT. This translates into CASSTTRGVVNTEAFF.

The V and J genes are TRBV18 and TRBJ2-3, with D possibly matching TRBD1 (5 bases). This CDR3 region has 17 residues. V lost 3 bases, J lost 0 bases, and 16 bases lay in between. The V gene's germline CDR1 is KGHSH and CDR2 LQKENI. CDR3 in amino acids: CASSPYVYGASTDTQYF. As DNA, the CDR3 is TGTGCCAGCTCACCCTACGTCTATGGGGCTAGCACAGATACGCAGTATTTT. Using reference TRBV18 and TRBJ2-3 for the parts outside the CDR3, the full variable domain is NAGVMQNPRHLVRRRGQEARLRCSPMKGHSHVYWYRQLPEEGLKFMVYLQKENIIDESGMPKERFSAEFPKEGPSILRIQQVVRGDSAAYFCASSPYVYGASTDTQYFGPGTRLTVL.

The V and J genes are TRBV11-2 and TRBJ2-4, with 8 positions matching TRBD1. The CDR3 has 19 residues. The germline CDR1 and CDR2 sequences are SGHAT and FQNNGV. V dropped 3 bases and J dropped 2; count of bases not matched to a gene: 15. DNA of the CDR3: TGTGCCAGCAGCTTTCCCCCCCGTTCCCAGGGGGCGACCAAAAACATTCAGTACTTC. Translation gives CASSFPPRSQGATKNIQYF.

The chain joins TRBV28 to TRBJ2-5, with 11 nucleotides matching TRBD2. V shed 6 bases, J shed 4 bases, and the junction held 4 bases outside the gene matches. Looked up from germline, CDR1 is MDHEN and CDR2 is SYDVKM. The CDR3 is made up of 14 amino acids. The CDR3 DNA reads as TGTGCCAGCAGCCTAGCGGGGGGCGGAGAGACCCAGTACTTC. Translating gives CASSLAGGGETQYF. Using reference TRBV28 and TRBJ2-5 for the parts outside the CDR3, the full variable domain is DVKVTQSSRYLVKRTGEKVFLECVQDMDHENMFWYRQDPGLGLRLIYFSYDVKMKEKGDIPEGYSVSREKKERFSLILESASTNQTSMYLCASSLAGGGETQYFGPGTRLLVL.

This clone appeared once. The chain recombines TRBV20-1 with TRBJ2-2; D is ambiguous. V lost 4 bases and J 6 bases, leaving 6 bases between the germline ends. The germline gives CDR1 DFQATT, CDR2 SNEGSKA (reference sequence). The CDR3 sequence is 11 residues long. The CDR3 reads CSAIGPGELFF. CDR3 bases: TGCAGTGCTATCGGTCCCGGGGAGCTGTTTTTT.